This TCR beta chain was recovered during a study of technical replicates of blood from a handful of donors. This table comes from immunoSEQ multiplex PCR, and its TCRdb copy is limited to in-frame clones, with some not included. The sample lists over 70,000 clones; approximately 93% were seen once. This CDR3 contains 15 residues. The germline V gene has CDR1 MNHNY and CDR2 SVGAGI (reference sequence). Trimming took 2 bases from V and 2 from J, leaving 10 bases between them. V usage is TRBV6-6 and J usage is TRBJ1-5, with D unclear. The sequencing sample was made of T cells isolated from PBMCs. This sequence was found in a human donor in good health. CDR3 nucleotides: TGTGCCAGCAGTTACGAGGTCTCTGGCAATCAGCCCCAGCATTTT. This gives the protein CASSYEVSGNQPQHF.